This T cell receptor (beta chain) was captured in a study of blood T cell repertoires in COVID-19. Whole-study context: Material from acute and convalescent COVID-19 was sourced from the United States, Italy and Spain.

The CDR3 extends over 14 amino acids. CDR1 is LGHDT, CDR2 YNNKEL, per germline (reference sequence). V lost 6 bases and J lost 6; bases outside the gene matches: 9. Authors' analysis steps: How many nucleated cells were present was estimated from reference gene primer amplification. Clones were sequenced by immunoSEQ multiplex PCR, and TCRdb holds only the in-frame ones, with some missing. The V and J calls and clone size are taken from that table; D and trimming were inferred from the DNA. The sample comprises more than 140,000 clones, about 86% of which are singletons, and 8.2% rests with the top ten.

What was sequenced was peripheral blood. The chain employs TRBV3-1 (or the pseudogene TRBV3-2) and TRBJ2-5, with TRBD2 matching 8 bases. The receptor was derived from an older woman with acute or convalescent COVID-19. The CDR3 DNA follows: TGTGCCAGCAGAGGAGGACTAGCTGGACAGACCCAGTACTTC. This codes for CASRGGLAGQTQYF.